The clone carrying this TCR beta chain was seen once. The antigen is undetermined. The definition of stable Graves' hyperthyroidism was no ophthalmopathy progression within 18 months. This sample was taken from a study of T cells in Graves' hyperthyroidism and ophthalmopathy. Germline V gene lookup returns CDR1 SQVTM and CDR2 ANQGSEA. Trimming took off 8 bases at V and 5 bases at J, with 12 bases between the two ends. The CDR3 sequence is 11 residues long. It was RNA transcripts that yielded the amplified TCR beta CDR3 regions. Initially, a first-round RT-PCR of the TCR CDR3 employed the HTBI primer set. TCRdb called the multiplex PCR reads again in MiXCR, with one record for every CDR3 protein. The table shows 600,000 or so distinct CDR3 sequences, with 35% to 55% occurring only once. Notes on the study in general: Most clonotypes that expanded in the thyroid above 0.001 also showed up in blood.

The rearrangement uses TRBV29-1 and TRBJ1-2, with D possibly TRBD1 on 5 matching bases. The sequence was obtained from a woman aged 18 to 35 with Graves' hyperthyroidism. Sequencing was performed on peripheral blood or thyroid tissue (not recorded which). The CDR3 protein is CSSGTDYGYTF. CDR3 nucleotide sequence: TGCAGCTCCGGGACTGATTATGGCTACACCTTC.